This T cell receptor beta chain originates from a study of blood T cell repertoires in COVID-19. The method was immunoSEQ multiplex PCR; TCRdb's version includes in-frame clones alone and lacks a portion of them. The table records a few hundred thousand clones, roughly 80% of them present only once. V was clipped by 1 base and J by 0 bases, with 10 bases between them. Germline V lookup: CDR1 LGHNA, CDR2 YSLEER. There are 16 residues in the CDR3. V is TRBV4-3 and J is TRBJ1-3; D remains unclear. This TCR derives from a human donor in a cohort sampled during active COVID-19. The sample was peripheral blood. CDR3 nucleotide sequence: TGCGCCAGCAGCCAAGCGTTTTCGGGCTCTGGAAACACCATATATTTT. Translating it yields CASSQAFSGSGNTIYF.